Below are 29 T cell receptor beta chains sequenced from a single sample in a study of T cell responses to AZD1222 COVID-19 vaccine. Sequencing was performed with immunoSEQ multiplex PCR; in TCRdb, only in-frame clones are kept and a portion is missing. Of roughly 78,000 clones in the sample, about 84% were seen once. The source was peripheral blood, collected on day 0 of AZD1222 vaccination. The receptors were sampled from an adult in good health.

The V and J genes are TRBV2 and TRBJ2-7; a possible D gene is TRBD2 (5 bases). This CDR3 has 14 residues. CDR1 and CDR2 from the germline V gene are SNHLY and FYNNEI. The germline V and J ends were trimmed by 5 bases and 2 bases, with 13 bases remaining between them. The CDR3 DNA is TGTGCCAGCAGTCCCAGAGCGGTTACCTACGAGCAGTACTTC. It yields the protein CASSPRAVTYEQYF. Full variable domain (outside the CDR3, taken from reference TRBV2 and TRBJ2-7): EPEVTQTPSHQVTQMGQEVILRCVPISNHLYFYWYRQILGQKVEFLVSFYNNEISEKSEIFDDQFSVERPDGSNFTLKIRSTKLEDSAMYFCASSPRAVTYEQYFGPGTRLTVT.

The chain recombines TRBV12-3 or TRBV12-4 with TRBJ1-1; D gene unclear. The CDR3 totals 12 residues. V was clipped by 2 bases and J by 1 base, with 2 bases between them. Here the CDR3 reads CASSLWNTEAFF. The CDR3 DNA is TGTGCCAGCAGTTTATGGAACACTGAAGCTTTCTTT.

The V gene is TRBV11-2, the J gene TRBJ2-2; 9 positions match TRBD2. The CDR3 totals 16 residues. The J segment lost 4 bases and the V segment lost 2 bases, leaving 5 bases of the junction unmatched. Germline V gene lookup returns CDR1 SGHAT and CDR2 FQNNGV. This CDR3 reads CASSLLGGGGTGELFF. For the CDR3, the DNA is TGTGCCAGCAGCTTACTAGGCGGGGGGGGCACCGGGGAGCTGTTTTTT. Full variable domain (rest looked up from reference TRBV11-2 and TRBJ2-2): EAGVAQSPRYKIIEKRQSVAFWCNPISGHATLYWYQQILGQGPKLLIQFQNNGVVDDSQLPKDRFSAERLKGVDSTLKIQPAKLEDSAVYLCASSLLGGGGTGELFFGEGSRLTVL.

The chain employs TRBV9 and TRBJ1-3; D remains unclear. The germline V gene encodes CDR1 SGDLS and CDR2 YYNGEE. The CDR3 is 16 residues long. V was trimmed by 4 bases and J by 1 base, leaving 15 bases between them. DNA of the CDR3: TGTGCCAGCAGCCCCATGATCCGAGGGTCTGGAAACACCATATATTTT. Its protein product is CASSPMIRGSGNTIYF.

The CDR3 sequence: CASSLVNSGNYGYTF. The CDR3 nucleotides read TGTGCCAGCAGCTTAGTTAACAGCGGGAACTATGGCTACACCTTC. The rearrangement joins TRBV11-2 to TRBJ1-2; D uncertain. The germline V and J ends were trimmed by 1 base and 2 bases, with 11 bases remaining between them. The CDR3 sequence is 15 residues long. Per the germline V gene, CDR1 is SGHAT and CDR2 is FQNNGV. Looking up the rest from reference TRBV11-2 and TRBJ1-2 gives the full variable domain: EAGVAQSPRYKIIEKRQSVAFWCNPISGHATLYWYQQILGQGPKLLIQFQNNGVVDDSQLPKDRFSAERLKGVDSTLKIQPAKLEDSAVYLCASSLVNSGNYGYTFGSGTRLTVV.

The V call is TRBV6-5, the J call TRBJ2-7, with D possibly matching TRBD1 (6 bases). Germline values: CDR1 MNHEY, CDR2 SVGAGI. This CDR3 comprises 16 residues. The germline V and J ends were trimmed by 0 bases and 6 bases, with 18 bases remaining between them. The CDR3 DNA follows: TGTGCCAGCAGTTACTCGGGCTGGGGGACATCGGCCGAGCAGTACTTC. The encoded protein is CASSYSGWGTSAEQYF.

This chain joins TRBV2 and TRBJ1-1; tentative D call: TRBD1 (6 bases). Trimming stripped 5 bases from V and 2 bases from J, with 12 bases between. The germline CDR1 and CDR2 sequences are SNHLY and FYNNEI. The CDR3 consists of 14 residues. Here the CDR3 DNA reads TGTGCCAGCAGTCGAGTAGGGGGAAACACTGAAGCTTTCTTT. Its protein is CASSRVGGNTEAFF.

V is TRBV19 and J is TRBJ1-3; no definite D call. Germline CDR1 reads LNHDA; CDR2 reads SQIVND (reference sequence). CDR3 size: 13 residues. V lost 2 bases to trimming and J lost 9 bases, with 11 bases between them. CDR3 residues: CASSIRQVGTIYF. The CDR3 DNA follows: TGTGCCAGTAGTATAAGGCAGGTCGGCACCATATATTTT.

J is TRBJ2-3 and V is TRBV30; possible D gene TRBD2, 5 bases. The CDR3 extends over 13 amino acids. Germline V gene lookup returns CDR1 GTSNPN and CDR2 SVGIG (reference sequence). The germline V and J ends were trimmed by 3 bases and 1 base, with 8 bases remaining between them. CDR3 residues: CAWRLGGTDTQYF. The CDR3 DNA sequence: TGTGCCTGGAGACTAGGAGGCACAGATACGCAGTATTTT.

The chain combines TRBV2 with TRBJ2-1; no clear D gene. This CDR3 contains 12 residues. The germline V gene has CDR1 SNHLY and CDR2 FYNNEI. Trimming stripped 6 bases from V and 9 bases from J, with 12 bases between. CDR3 residues: CASSPRAGEQFF. CDR3 nucleotide sequence: TGTGCCAGCAGCCCTCGGGCCGGTGAGCAGTTCTTC.

The gene calls are TRBV19 and TRBJ2-5; no clear D gene. The CDR3 consists of 13 residues. V gave up 6 bases and J gave up 0 bases, with 8 bases separating them. CDR1 LNHDA and CDR2 SQIVND come from the germline V gene (reference sequence). CDR3 protein: CASRPPHQETQYF. The CDR3 DNA sequence: TGTGCCAGTAGGCCCCCCCACCAAGAGACCCAGTACTTC.

This clone was counted a few times. The J gene is TRBJ1-5, the V gene TRBV9; D is perhaps TRBD1 (6 bases). The length of the CDR3 is 14 residues. Trimming took off 4 bases at V and 10 bases at J, with 18 bases between the two ends. CDR1 and CDR2 from the germline V gene are SGDLS and YYNGEE. CDR3 nucleotide sequence: TGTGCCAGCAGCCCTGTTAGCGGGGGCGGACCCCAGCATTTT. Translating gives CASSPVSGGGPQHF.

V and J are TRBV6-5 and TRBJ1-4; tentatively, D is TRBD1 (5 bases). The V and J ends lost 6 bases and 6 bases respectively, with 14 bases between them. Germline V CDR1 and CDR2: MNHEY, SVGAGI. The CDR3 extends over 14 amino acids. This chain's CDR3 is CASRGTMPDEKLFF. CDR3 bases: TGTGCCAGCAGGGGGACGATGCCGGATGAAAAACTGTTTTTT.

Remarks on this clone: Additional DNA sequences in this sample encode the identical CDR3. The chain uses TRBV7-2 and TRBJ2-7; TRBD2 might be the D (5 bases). Germline V gives CDR1 SGHTA, CDR2 FQGNSA. V dropped 1 base and J dropped 3 bases, with 7 bases sitting between them. The CDR3 loop spans 13 amino acids. For the CDR3, the DNA is TGTGCCAGCAGCTTAGGTCGGGACTACGAGCAGTACTTC. Translated, it gives CASSLGRDYEQYF.

This rearrangement joins TRBV4-3 to TRBJ2-3; D is undetermined. Looked up from germline, CDR1 is LGHNA and CDR2 is YSLEER. This CDR3 contains 15 residues. V dropped 1 base and J dropped 1 base, with 9 bases sitting between them. The CDR3 bases are TGCGCCAGCAGCCAAGGACACGGAGGCACAGATACGCAGTATTTT. The encoded protein is CASSQGHGGTDTQYF.

The CDR3 here is CASSVGTGGVNTEAFF. As DNA, the CDR3 is TGTGCCAGCAGCGTAGGGACAGGGGGCGTGAACACTGAAGCTTTCTTT. The rearrangement uses TRBV9 and TRBJ1-1, with 11 bases matching TRBD1. Trimming took 0 bases from V and 0 from J; bases not matched to a gene: 1. The CDR3 runs to 16 residues. Germline V gene lookup returns CDR1 SGDLS and CDR2 YYNGEE.

The chain uses TRBV12-3 or TRBV12-4 and TRBJ2-3, with a possible D match to TRBD2 (5 bases). The CDR3 length is 13 residues. Trimming removed 4 bases at V and 5 bases at J, with 10 bases between. The CDR3 spells CASSSRGVDTQYF. In DNA, the CDR3 is TGTGCCAGCAGTTCCCGGGGTGTAGATACGCAGTATTTT.

The V and J genes are TRBV4-2 and TRBJ1-1, with a weak D call TRBD1 (5 bases). The CDR3 is 15 amino acids. Germline V gives CDR1 LGHNA, CDR2 YNFKEQ. V lost 4 bases and J lost 0, with 12 bases in between. The CDR3: CASSPPGRMNTEAFF. In nucleotides, the CDR3 is TGTGCCAGCAGCCCCCCGGGACGGATGAACACTGAAGCTTTCTTT.

This chain's CDR3 is CASSLTGQLNTEAFF. CDR3 DNA sequence: TGTGCCAGCAGCTTAACGGGACAGTTGAACACTGAAGCTTTCTTT. The rearrangement links TRBV7-2 to TRBJ1-1; TRBD1 agrees at 7 bases. This CDR3 is 15 amino acids long. Germline loops: CDR1 SGHTA, CDR2 FQGNSA. The trim removed 2 bases at V and 0 bases at J, leaving 3 bases unmatched. Full variable domain (remainder filled in from reference TRBV7-2 and TRBJ1-1): GAGVSQSPSNKVTEKGKDVELRCDPISGHTALYWYRQSLGQGLEFLIYFQGNSAPDKSGLPSDRFSAERTGGSVSTLTIQRTQQEDSAVYLCASSLTGQLNTEAFFGQGTRLTVV.

The chain couples TRBV9 to TRBJ1-2; D uncertain. The CDR3 covers 13 residues. Germline V CDR1 and CDR2: SGDLS, YYNGEE. V dropped 0 bases and J dropped 4 bases, with 7 bases sitting between them. This CDR3 reads CASSVVPPYGYTF. In nucleotides, the CDR3 is TGTGCCAGCAGCGTAGTCCCCCCCTATGGCTACACCTTC.

This clone appeared a few times. The chain combines TRBV12-3 or TRBV12-4 with TRBJ2-1; D uncertain. The CDR3 length is 12 residues. The ends were cut back, 6 bases at V and 4 bases at J, with 7 bases in the middle. This chain's CDR3 is CASSSTYNEQFF. The CDR3 bases are TGTGCCAGCAGCTCTACTTACAATGAGCAGTTCTTC.

The sample holds a few counts of this clone. The chain combines TRBV5-1 with TRBJ2-3; TRBD2 matches at 10 bases. The V segment lost 7 bases and the J segment 4 bases; nucleotides outside the gene matches: 9. The CDR3 totals 15 residues. CDR1 and CDR2 (germline): SGHRS, YFSETQ. CDR3 nucleotides: TGCGCCAGCGTCGTCAGCGGGAGGGCCGCAGATACGCAGTATTTT. Translated, it gives CASVVSGRAADTQYF.

The chain couples TRBV4-1 to TRBJ2-2, with D unresolved. The CDR3 runs to 16 residues. Trimming removed 1 base at V and 4 bases at J, with 13 bases between. The germline gives CDR1 MGHRA, CDR2 YSYEKL. This chain's CDR3 is CASSQANLIGTGELFF. For the CDR3, the DNA is TGCGCCAGCAGCCAAGCAAACCTCATAGGCACCGGGGAGCTGTTTTTT.

This chain joins TRBV2 and TRBJ1-4; D may be TRBD1 (5 bases). Trimming stripped 6 bases from V and 4 bases from J, with 9 bases between. Germline-derived CDR1 and CDR2 are SNHLY and FYNNEI. The CDR3 runs to 13 residues. CDR3 DNA sequence: TGTGCCAGCAGCCTGGGGCTTAATGAAAAACTGTTTTTT. Encoded protein: CASSLGLNEKLFF.

The rearrangement links TRBV2 to TRBJ2-7, with 7 bases that match TRBD2. The germline V gene encodes CDR1 SNHLY and CDR2 FYNNEI. The CDR3 has 15 amino acids. V shed 8 bases and J 0 bases; nucleotides not matched to a gene: 10. The CDR3 loop is CASHLGGTSSYEQYF. The DNA for the CDR3 is TGTGCCAGCCATTTGGGGGGGACCAGCTCCTACGAGCAGTACTTC.

As regards this clone: Other DNA sequences of this sample code for an identical CDR3. V gene TRBV7-2 combines with J gene TRBJ2-3; D not resolved. Trimming shortened V by 1 base and J by 0 bases, and 8 bases separated the two germline ends. Per germline, CDR1 SGHTA and CDR2 FQGNSA. The CDR3 runs to 15 residues. The DNA of the CDR3 is TGTGCCAGCAGCTTAGTCGGAGTAAGCACAGATACGCAGTATTTT. Residues: CASSLVGVSTDTQYF. Complete variable domain (other parts from reference TRBV7-2 and TRBJ2-3): GAGVSQSPSNKVTEKGKDVELRCDPISGHTALYWYRQSLGQGLEFLIYFQGNSAPDKSGLPSDRFSAERTGGSVSTLTIQRTQQEDSAVYLCASSLVGVSTDTQYFGPGTRLTVL.

The V call is TRBV5-1, the J call TRBJ2-7; 7 bases align to TRBD1. V lost 0 bases, J lost 7 bases, and 7 bases stayed unmatched. The CDR3 covers 14 residues. The germline V gene has CDR1 SGHRS and CDR2 YFSETQ. CDR3: CASSLEGAPLEQYF. The CDR3 bases are TGCGCCAGCAGCTTGGAGGGGGCCCCTTTGGAGCAGTACTTC.

The V gene is TRBV2, the J gene TRBJ2-2; D unclear. Germline values: CDR1 SNHLY, CDR2 FYNNEI. Deletions cut 4 bases from V and 0 bases from J, with 9 bases between. This CDR3 region has 15 residues. The CDR3 DNA reads as TGTGCCAGCAGTGTTCTTACGCCGAACACCGGGGAGCTGTTTTTT. This sequence encodes CASSVLTPNTGELFF.

The genes are TRBV4-2 and TRBJ1-5; D gene unclear. Germline V gene data show CDR1 as LGHNA and CDR2 as YNFKEQ. CDR3 length equals 15 residues. Trimming took 5 bases from V and 0 from J, leaving 11 bases between them. The CDR3 region has the DNA TGTGCCAGCAGCATGACACCCGATAGCAATCAGCCCCAGCATTTT. Protein: CASSMTPDSNQPQHF.